The 20 T cell receptor beta chains in this list originate from one sample, sequenced in a study of Graves' ophthalmopathy and Graves' hyperthyroidism. RNA transcripts were the template, and TCR beta CDR3 regions were amplified from them. First-round RT-PCR relied on HTBI primers, and a second-round multiplex PCR came next. TCRdb re-derived calls from the multiplex PCR reads in MiXCR, one entry per CDR3 protein. The repertoire has 400,000 or so distinct CDR3 sequences, about a sixth of them found once; the top ten carry 2.4%. The source material was peripheral blood. The receptors shown here come from an adult woman with stable Graves' hyperthyroidism.

This clonotype was counted between two and nine times. The V call is TRBV14, the J call TRBJ2-7; no definite D call. Per germline, CDR1 SGHDN and CDR2 FVKESK. V was shortened by 0 bases and J by 4 bases, with 10 bases between the two germline ends. The CDR3 covers 14 residues. The CDR3, as DNA: TGTGCCAGCAGCCAAGATTTGGCGACGTACGAGCAGTACTTC. Encoded protein: CASSQDLATYEQYF.

This clonotype showed up many times. V and J are TRBV10-3 and TRBJ2-2, with D possibly TRBD2 on 6 matching bases. Trimming took 4 bases from V and 3 from J, leaving 12 bases between them. CDR3 length equals 15 residues. Per germline, CDR1 ENHRY and CDR2 SYGVKD. In DNA, the CDR3 is TGTGCCATCAGTGCCGCTAGGGAGGACACCGGGGAGCTGTTTTTT. This sequence encodes CAISAAREDTGELFF.

The chain combines TRBV19 with TRBJ2-2; TRBD2 might be the D (5 bases). The CDR3 sequence is 14 residues long. The ends were cut back, 9 bases at V and 7 bases at J, with 18 bases in the middle. Per the germline V gene, CDR1 is LNHDA and CDR2 is SQIVND (reference sequence). CDR3 nucleotide sequence: TGTGCCAGCGCCCTTAGTGGAGGTGGCGGGGAGCTGTTTTTT. This encodes CASALSGGGGELFF. Variable domain in full (rest from reference TRBV19 and TRBJ2-2): DGGITQSPKYLFRKEGQNVTLSCEQNLNHDAMYWYRQDPGQGLRLIYYSQIVNDFQKGDIAEGYSVSREKKESFPLTVTSAQKNPTAFYLCASALSGGGGELFFGEGSRLTVL.

This clonotype has just a few counts. The junction and the germline gene differ at one end; a read error may be behind it. The chain joins TRBV28 to TRBJ2-7; no firm D call. The CDR3 is 14 residues long. Germline CDR1 is MDHEN and CDR2 is SYDVKM. The DNA for the CDR3 is TGTGCCAGCAATCCCGACATGGCTCTCTACGATCAGTACTTC. Translated: CASNPDMALYDQYF.

Remarks on this clonotype: One end of the junction varies from germline; a read error may be responsible. This sequence joins TRBV27 and TRBJ1-2, with TRBD1 matching 7 bases. CDR3 size: 12 residues. The germline gives CDR1 MNHEY, CDR2 SMNVEV (reference sequence). CDR3 in DNA: TGTGCCAGCAGCCCTGACAGGGTTCGATTGGCCTTC. It specifies CASSPDRVRLAF.

The chain carries TRBV25-1 and TRBJ1-6; 9 bases agree with TRBD1. The V gene end was trimmed by 11 bases and the J gene end by 9 bases; junction bases not matched to a gene: 8. CDR1 is MGHDK and CDR2 is SYGVNS in the germline V gene. The CDR3 contains 13 residues. CDR3 sequence reads: CAARDRDASPLHF. The DNA for the CDR3 is TGTGCCGCAAGGGACAGGGACGCTTCACCCCTCCACTTT.

There are a few counts of this clonotype. This chain links TRBV5-1 with TRBJ1-5; 10 nucleotides line up with TRBD1. The V and J ends lost 4 bases and 7 bases, in that order; junction bases with no gene match: 8. This CDR3 spans 15 amino acids. CDR1 and CDR2 from the germline V gene are SGHRS and YFSETQ. The chain's CDR3 is CASSLDRGLWQPQHF. In nucleotides, the CDR3 is TGCGCCAGCAGCCTCGACAGGGGGCTTTGGCAGCCCCAGCATTTT.

This clonotype was picked up many times. The DNA of the CDR3 is TGTGCCAGCAGTTTATTTTGGGAGCCAGCTATAAAACAGCCCCAGCATTTT. Translated: CASSLFWEPAIKQPQHF. The chain carries TRBV27 and TRBJ1-5; no reliable D call. Germline loops: CDR1 MNHEY, CDR2 SMNVEV (reference sequence). The CDR3 extends over 17 amino acids. The ends were cut back, 1 base at V and 7 bases at J, with 20 bases in the middle.

This clonotype was seen many times. The rearrangement uses TRBV24-1 and TRBJ2-5, with 9 bases fitting TRBD1. The germline CDR1 and CDR2 sequences are KGHDR and SFDVKD. CDR3 length equals 13 residues. J lost 5 bases, V lost 6 bases, and 3 bases had no gene match. Here the CDR3 DNA reads TGTGCCACCAGTTTGGACAGGGGTGAGACCCAGTACTTC. Translated: CATSLDRGETQYF.

This clonotype was detected many times. The V call is TRBV12-3 or TRBV12-4, the J call TRBJ2-7; TRBD2 aligns across 11 bases. The length of the CDR3 is 14 residues. Losses at the gene ends were 1 base for V and 4 bases for J; bases not matched to a gene: 0. The CDR3 coding sequence is TGTGCCAGCAGTTTAGGGACTAGCGGGTACGAGCAGTACTTC. This sequence encodes CASSLGTSGYEQYF.

This clonotype was seen ten or more times. The rearrangement links TRBV27 to TRBJ2-5; a possible D gene is TRBD2 (6 bases). V shed 4 bases and J shed 4 bases, with 13 bases lying between them. The CDR3 sequence is 14 residues long. The germline V gene encodes CDR1 MNHEY and CDR2 SMNVEV (reference sequence). The CDR3 DNA sequence: TGTGCCAGCAGTTACCACGGGAGATCAGAGACCCAGTACTTC. Encoded protein: CASSYHGRSETQYF.

This clonotype was recorded many times. In DNA, the CDR3 is TGTGCTAGTGGTTTGAGACTAGCGGGCCGGGAGACCCAGTACTTC. Its translation: CASGLRLAGRETQYF. This chain uses TRBV12-5 with TRBJ2-5; 10 positions agree with TRBD2. Germline V gene lookup returns CDR1 LGHNT and CDR2 FRNRAP. V gave up 2 bases and J gave up 5 bases; unmatched junction bases: 5. The CDR3 sequence is 15 residues long.

The chain couples TRBV4-1 to TRBJ2-2; 10 nucleotides align to TRBD1. The germline V gene has CDR1 MGHRA and CDR2 YSYEKL. The CDR3 sequence is 15 residues long. The J segment lost 6 bases and the V segment lost 4 bases, leaving 5 bases of the junction unmatched. CDR3 sequence reads: CASSRGTGDSGELFF. As DNA, the CDR3 is TGCGCCAGCAGCCGGGGGACAGGGGACTCCGGGGAGCTGTTTTTT.

This clonotype occurred many times. This sequence joins TRBV10-3 and TRBJ1-1, with 9 bases matching TRBD1. After removal of 7 bases from V and 1 base from J, the junction contained 7 bases not matched to a gene. The CDR3 is made up of 15 amino acids. Germline CDR1 is ENHRY and CDR2 is SYGVKD. The CDR3 sequence: CAIKPGQGRNTEAFF. The CDR3 coding sequence is TGTGCCATCAAACCGGGACAGGGACGGAACACTGAAGCTTTCTTT.

This clonotype was counted ten times or more. The genes are TRBV15 and TRBJ2-2, with D hard to call. Germline V gene data show CDR1 as LNHNV and CDR2 as YYDKDF (reference sequence). The CDR3 sequence is 15 residues long. V lost 0 bases and J lost 4, with 9 bases in between. The CDR3 reads CATSRDYASTGELFF. CDR3 sequence (DNA): TGTGCCACCAGCAGAGATTATGCCAGCACCGGGGAGCTGTTTTTT.

This clonotype was seen at least ten times. The CDR3: CASSPNRNQPQHF. The DNA for the CDR3 is TGTGCCAGCTCACCAAACAGGAATCAGCCCCAGCATTTT. The chain is built from TRBV18 and TRBJ1-5, with D perhaps TRBD1 (5 bases). The germline V and J ends were trimmed by 2 bases and 4 bases, with 6 bases remaining between them. CDR1 KGHSH and CDR2 LQKENI come from the germline V gene. The CDR3 contains 13 residues.

This clonotype was detected many times. J is TRBJ2-7 and V is TRBV20-1, with TRBD2 identical over 8 bases. CDR3 length: 14 residues. V dropped 5 bases and J dropped 6; count of bases not matched to a gene: 12. Germline-derived CDR1 and CDR2 are DFQATT and SNEGSKA (reference sequence). CDR3 in amino acids: CSAYPGLVDSEQYF. The CDR3 DNA reads TGCAGTGCTTATCCGGGACTAGTGGATAGCGAGCAGTACTTC.

Many counts were recorded for this clonotype. The chain is built from TRBV12-3 or TRBV12-4 and TRBJ1-1, with 9 bases that match TRBD1. The CDR3 consists of 17 residues. The trim removed 5 bases at V and 7 bases at J, leaving 17 bases unmatched. The CDR3 loop reads CASSPVGQGFRSREAFF. The CDR3 coding sequence is TGTGCCAGCAGTCCCGTGGGACAGGGTTTTCGTTCCCGTGAAGCTTTCTTT.

This clonotype was seen many times. The rearrangement uses TRBV20-1 and TRBJ1-1; 7 nucleotides align to TRBD1. Trimming at V came to 0 bases and at J to 4 bases, leaving 5 bases not matched to a gene. Germline CDR1 reads DFQATT; CDR2 reads SNEGSKA (reference sequence). The CDR3 sequence is 14 residues long. The CDR3 coding sequence is TGCAGTGCTAGAGATCCAGGGGGGACCACTGAAGCTTTCTTT. Residues: CSARDPGGTTEAFF.

This clonotype was seen repeatedly, ten times or more. The chain employs TRBV11-2 and TRBJ2-7; D might be TRBD1 or TRBD2, each matching 6 bases. Germline CDR1 reads SGHAT; CDR2 reads FQNNGV. The CDR3 is made up of 15 amino acids. V was trimmed by 4 bases and J by 5 bases, leaving 18 bases between them. CDR3 loop: CASSSHLTGADEQYF. CDR3 coding DNA: TGTGCCAGCAGCTCCCACCTAACGGGGGCGGACGAGCAGTACTTC.